This is a list of T cell receptor beta chains from one sample in a study of cytomegalovirus exposure and HLA in healthy donors. Some clones are missing from TCRdb's copy, which holds only in-frame ones; the method was immunoSEQ multiplex PCR. This repertoire shows 190,000 or so clones, roughly 78% found once; its top ten account for more than 1.5%. The specimen was PBMCs. The receptor set was obtained from a girl aged 10 to 17 in good health and CMV-seropositive. Each CDR3 is given with its conserved first and last residue. D genes are given only for firm matches. Size tells how often a clone was seen (once, few, many) or the class of an expanded clone, and some rows leave it out.

abundance,j_gene,d_gene,v_gene,CDR3aa,CDR3nt
NA,TRBJ2-1,NA,TRBV18,CASSSAAGNNEQFF,TGTGCCAGCTCATCGGCGGCAGGGAATAATGAGCAGTTCTTC
NA,TRBJ1-6,NA,TRBV4-3,CASSQDLQGNSPLHF,TGCGCCAGCAGCCAAGATCTCCAGGGTAACTCACCCCTCCACTTT
NA,TRBJ2-5,TRBD2,TRBV5-4,CASSLRSGTSGGSASGTQYF,TGTGCCAGCAGCTTGAGGTCCGGGACTAGCGGGGGATCGGCCTCCGGGACCCAGTACTTC
NA,TRBJ1-2,NA,TRBV5-6,CASSLVGQSNYGYTF,TGTGCCAGCAGCTTGGTCGGACAGAGTAACTATGGCTACACCTTC
NA,TRBJ1-5,NA,TRBV27,CASRGAGDQPQHF,TGTGCCAGCAGGGGGGCAGGGGATCAGCCCCAGCATTTT
few,TRBJ1-1,NA,TRBV19,CASSLDRGGTEAFF,TGTGCCAGTAGTCTGGACCGGGGGGGCACTGAAGCTTTCTTT
once,TRBJ1-1,TRBD1,TRBV6-6,CASSRNRGNTEAFF,TGTGCCAGCAGCCGTAACAGGGGGAACACTGAAGCTTTCTTT
NA,TRBJ1-5,NA,TRBV21-1,CASSPRDRASSQPQHF,TGTGCCAGCAGCCCCCGGGACAGGGCTTCCTCACAGCCCCAGCATTTT
NA,TRBJ1-4,TRBD1,TRBV5-1,CASSSGTAVNEKLFF,TGCGCCAGCAGCTCCGGGACAGCGGTAAATGAAAAACTGTTTTTT
NA,TRBJ2-7,TRBD1,TRBV4-3,CASSQPGQGGEQYF,TGCGCCAGCAGCCAGCCGGGACAGGGGGGAGAGCAGTACTTC
NA,TRBJ2-7,NA,TRBV12-5,CASGLLPLAYEQYF,TGTGCTAGTGGTTTGTTACCCCTGGCTTACGAGCAGTACTTC
NA,TRBJ2-2,TRBD1,TRBV5-4,CASSMGQGAPSGELFF,TGTGCCAGCAGCATGGGACAGGGGGCGCCCAGCGGGGAGCTGTTTTTT
NA,TRBJ1-4,NA,TRBV25-1,CASSAQPGVESANEKLFF,TGTGCCAGCAGCGCTCAACCGGGGGTCGAGTCAGCTAATGAAAAACTGTTTTTT
NA,TRBJ1-6,TRBD1,TRBV27,CASTWGDRGISPLHF,TGTGCCAGCACCTGGGGGGACAGGGGCATTTCACCCCTCCACTTT
NA,TRBJ1-3,NA,TRBV5-6,CASSVLGGKSSGNTIYF,TGTGCCAGCAGCGTGCTCGGGGGTAAAAGCTCTGGAAACACCATATATTTT
NA,TRBJ2-3,NA,TRBV10-3,CAISESGGTISTDTQYF,TGTGCCATCAGTGAGTCTGGAGGGACGATCAGCACAGATACGCAGTATTTT
NA,TRBJ2-7,NA,TRBV12-5,CASGPPGDEQYF,TGTGCTAGTGGTCCCCCGGGGGACGAGCAGTACTTC
NA,TRBJ2-5,TRBD2,TRBV30,CASNSGGAGETQYF,TGTGCCTCCAATAGCGGGGGGGCTGGGGAGACCCAGTACTTC
NA,TRBJ2-2,TRBD1,TRBV10-3,CAISFAGTGKGGELFF,TGTGCCATCAGTTTTGCCGGGACAGGGAAAGGCGGGGAGCTGTTTTTT
NA,TRBJ2-3,TRBD2,TRBV30,CAWSSGGRSDTQYF,TGTGCCTGGAGTAGCGGGGGCCGTTCAGATACGCAGTATTTT
NA,TRBJ1-2,TRBD1,TRBV19,CAISRDRDYGYTF,TGTGCCATCTCCCGGGACAGGGATTATGGCTACACCTTC
NA,TRBJ2-2,TRBD1,TRBV12-5,CASGPEVTGARRWTGELFF,TGTGCTAGTGGTCCGGAGGTGACAGGGGCCCGGAGGTGGACCGGGGAGCTGTTTTTT
NA,TRBJ2-5,NA,TRBV7-2,CASSLRAGLETQYF,TGTGCCAGCAGCTTGCGGGCGGGGCTCGAGACCCAGTACTTC
NA,TRBJ1-1,TRBD1,TRBV6-6,CASRAGTGNTEAFF,TGTGCCAGCAGAGCGGGGACAGGCAACACTGAAGCTTTCTTT
few,TRBJ2-7,NA,TRBV6-5,CASTRGGSYEQYF,TGTGCCAGCACCCGTGGCGGATCCTACGAGCAGTACTTC
few,TRBJ2-3,TRBD2,TRBV6-4,CASSESGGPTDTQYF,TGTGCCAGCAGTGAAAGCGGGGGCCCCACAGATACGCAGTATTTT
NA,TRBJ2-7,NA,TRBV5-6,CASSFRGSYEQYF,TGTGCCAGCAGCTTCCGCGGGTCCTACGAGCAGTACTTC
NA,TRBJ2-1,TRBD1,TRBV10-2,CATHLPGQGMNEQFF,TGCGCGACTCACCTGCCGGGACAGGGGATGAATGAGCAGTTCTTC
NA,TRBJ2-5,NA,TRBV4-2,CASSQDRRAGETQYF,TGTGCCAGCAGCCAAGATCGCCGGGCGGGCGAGACCCAGTACTTC
few,TRBJ2-7,NA,TRBV29-1,CSVTTGNYEQYF,TGCAGCGTTACCACCGGGAACTACGAGCAGTACTTC
NA,TRBJ1-1,NA,TRBV7-8,CASSLPSGGGTEAFF,TGTGCCAGCAGTCTTCCCTCTGGGGGGGGCACTGAAGCTTTCTTT
NA,TRBJ2-7,NA,TRBV21-1,CASSKGHDGAAEYF,TGTGCCAGCAGCAAAGGGCATGACGGCGCGGCGGAATACTTC
NA,TRBJ1-2,NA,TRBV6-5,CASRQGREGYTF,TGTGCCAGCAGGCAGGGGAGGGAAGGCTACACCTTC
NA,TRBJ1-2,TRBD1,TRBV4-1,CASSRGPGQEGDGYTF,TGCGCCAGCAGCCGAGGACCGGGACAGGAAGGGGATGGCTACACCTTC
NA,TRBJ2-7,NA,TRBV6-5,CASSYSRGGQYF,TGTGCCAGCAGTTACTCTAGGGGGGGGCAGTACTTC
NA,TRBJ2-1,TRBD1,TRBV5-1,CASSYNRGSSYNEQFF,TGCGCCAGCAGCTACAACAGGGGGAGCTCCTACAATGAGCAGTTCTTC
NA,TRBJ2-1,NA,TRBV4-2,CASSQVDWGGAYSEQFF,TGTGCCAGCAGCCAAGTCGACTGGGGGGGGGCCTATAGTGAGCAGTTCTTC
NA,TRBJ1-5,NA,TRBV19,CASSGGNQPQHF,TGTGCCAGTAGTGGCGGGAATCAGCCCCAGCATTTT
NA,TRBJ2-3,TRBD2,TRBV19,CASRTSGSTDTQYF,TGTGCCAGTAGGACTAGCGGAAGCACAGATACGCAGTATTTT
NA,TRBJ2-7,NA,TRBV18,CASSGSQTTYEQYF,TGTGCCAGCTCCGGATCACAGACCACCTACGAGCAGTACTTC